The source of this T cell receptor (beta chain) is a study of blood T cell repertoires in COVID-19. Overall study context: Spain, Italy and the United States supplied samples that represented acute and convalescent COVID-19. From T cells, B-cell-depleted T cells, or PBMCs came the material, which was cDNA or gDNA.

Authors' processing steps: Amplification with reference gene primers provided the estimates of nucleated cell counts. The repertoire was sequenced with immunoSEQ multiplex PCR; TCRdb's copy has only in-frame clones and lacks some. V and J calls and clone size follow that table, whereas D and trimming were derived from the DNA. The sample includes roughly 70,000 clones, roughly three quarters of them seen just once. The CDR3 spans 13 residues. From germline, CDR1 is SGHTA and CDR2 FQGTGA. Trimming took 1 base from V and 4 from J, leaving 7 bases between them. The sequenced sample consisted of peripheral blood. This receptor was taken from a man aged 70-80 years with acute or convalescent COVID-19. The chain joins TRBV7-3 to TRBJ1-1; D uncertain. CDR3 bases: TGTGCCAGCAGCTTAAATGGAGGCACTGAAGCTTTCTTT. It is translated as CASSLNGGTEAFF.